What follows describes a single TCR beta chain. Germline V gives CDR1 LGHNA, CDR2 YNFKEQ. The V and J ends lost 3 bases and 3 bases, in that order; junction bases with no gene match: 2. This CDR3 comprises 14 residues. The data were taken from a study of shared T cell receptors in the human thymus. Using immunoSEQ multiplex PCR, the repertoire was profiled, and TCRdb retains in-frame clones only, with some absent. The sample lists 500,000 to 750,000 clones; roughly 90% were seen once. These same data were also listed under a study on human thymus T cells. Per that paper: Donors were healthy Finnish babies undergoing corrective operations for congenital heart defects. Thymic tissue was derived from resections collected during corrective heart surgery. Seemingly biased V and J gene usage marked thymic and blood repertoires. Among unrelated individuals, related research reported thymic repertoires that overlapped highly.

Sequencing input: thymocytes. The rearrangement links TRBV4-2 to TRBJ2-7; 10 bases align to TRBD1. This sequence originates from a boy in the first two years of life with a congenital heart defect. The CDR3 region has the DNA TGTGCCAGCAGCCAGGGACAGGGGAACTACGAGCAGTACTTC. This gives the protein CASSQGQGNYEQYF.